What follows describes a single T cell receptor (beta chain). Its antigen is unidentified. This entry comes from a study of radiation and T cells in renal cell carcinoma. Study-wide findings and caveats: Irradiated tumors held more dominant CDR3 motifs than control tumors.

Here immunoSEQ multiplex PCR was the method, and the copy in TCRdb shows in-frame clones only, minus some. Here the sample spans 20,000 to 25,000 clones, roughly 60% being singletons. Sample treatment: treatment-naive control, cytoreductive nephrectomy. Controls included several female and over 10 male donors, resected 2011 to 2014. J lost 1 base, V lost 5 bases, and 3 bases had no gene match. The CDR3 totals 15 residues. Germline V gene data show CDR1 as SGHAT and CDR2 as FQDESV (reference sequence). The material sequenced was tumor tissue, taken from a patient whose treatment was nephrectomy without radiotherapy. The source is a man aged 40-49 years with renal cell carcinoma. This chain connects TRBV11-1 to TRBJ2-3; TRBD1 aligns across 10 bases. The CDR3 here is CASSPGTGGTDTQYF. The CDR3 DNA reads TGTGCCAGCAGCCCCGGGACAGGGGGCACAGATACGCAGTATTTT.